This T cell receptor beta chain emerged from a study of human T cells and chemical hapten exposure (TCRdb year 2021). Study-wide context: For sensitization, 2% DPC in acetone was applied to a roughly 2 cm by roughly 2 cm area of upper inner arm skin. In alopecia patients, the study followed how the peripheral blood TCR repertoire changed in vivo over primary and secondary sensitization to diphenylcyclopropenone (DPC), a hapten. Roughly 30 alopecia patients provided blood for TCR sequencing at one to four time points (pre-sensitization, 2, 6 and 24 weeks). Blood samples were taken from patients before sensitization (week 0) and then at 2, 6 and about 24 weeks after DPC sensitization. Most of the patients in the cohort were female, and the cohort covered alopecia areata with under or over 50% scalp involvement, alopecia totalis and alopecia universalis. Patch testing on the upper back used Finn chambers containing 0.01% DPC, with scoring done after 6 days according to International Contact Dermatitis Research Group standards. Libraries were combined into a pool for sequencing, and differences in TCR yield between samples came mainly from small differences in library volumes within the pool. Weekly therapeutic DPC doses were additionally applied to the scalp of patients throughout the roughly 24-week study period. General conclusions and limits of the study: Repeated subsampling changed both the strength of the expansion versus patch-test correlation and the threshold at which that correlation became significant. Compared with pre-sensitization or healthy control sets, expanded TCRs formed significantly more large CDR3 similarity clusters, which is consistent with antigen-driven responses. Alopecia, a presumed autoimmune disease, was present in all patients, so the immune response of the patients might differ from that of healthy individuals. Patch test score correlated positively with the number of PT1 expanded TCRs, reaching significance at thresholds 8, 16 and 32 but not at 4. The number of TCRs above 1 in 1000 frequency did not change with DPC sensitization; there was no evidence of global repertoire structure alterations.

The CDR3 spans 16 residues, from the cysteine through the phenylalanine. CDR3 DNA only is kept here, 48 bases in frame from base 1. The germline V gene specifies SGHRS as CDR1 and YFSETQ as CDR2. V is pruned by 7 bases and J by 6 bases, leaving 15 bases of the junction without a gene match. The library was prepared using RACE. Instrument on record: NextSeq 500. Library preparation attached unique molecular identifiers to individual cDNA molecules for quantitative, reproducible TCR counting. Both TCR alpha and TCR beta chains were sequenced from each blood RNA sample. The authors processed their data as follows. The median number of TCRs per sample was roughly 98,000, ranging from 23,224 to 690,600. V, J and CDR3 annotation of the TCR reads was carried out using the Decombinator software suite. For the PS versus PT1 abundance plots, all samples were subsampled to the same number of TCRs (28,000). TCRs were defined as expanded if absent before sensitization and observed at least eight times at the 2-week time point. TCRdb itself trimmed the public reads at Q25 with fastp, ran MiXCR and retained productive beta chains. Records with the same CDR3 protein are collapsed into one entry carrying the most frequent genes and DNA. TCRdb, rather than the study authors, made the V and J calls. This sample has about 84,000 distinct CDR3 sequences in its table, and 8% to 13% of those were observed once. Around 5% of the sample comes from the top ten.

The time point label, read with the paper, signifies: patch test 2, 6 weeks after DPC sensitization. The sample's treatment or condition label, in plain terms: therapeutic diphenylcyclopropenone sensitization with weekly scalp DPC. At every patch-test visit, the blood draw took place before the patch test was put on. Patients were eligible if aged 18 to 70, diagnosed with alopecia and judged suitable for DPC therapy, and pregnant patients were excluded. Total RNA was extracted from unfractionated whole blood that had been collected in Tempus Blood RNA tubes. This clonotype was detected a few times. The target of this receptor is not known. Per-base qualities were not stored, and no clone one base away is much larger.

Sequenced here: whole blood, sampled in connection with sensitization to the hapten diphenylcyclopropenone (DPC). The receptor's source is a woman aged 50 to 60 with alopecia areata. Some clones in this sample may be carry-over from other donors' samples. The chain couples TRBV5-1 to TRBJ2-1, with 8 bases in between that match TRBD2. This receptor has the CDR3 CASAERSGTRGNEQFF. The sequence in DNA is TGCGCCAGCGCCGAGCGCTCCGGGACTAGGGGCAATGAGCAGTTCTTC.